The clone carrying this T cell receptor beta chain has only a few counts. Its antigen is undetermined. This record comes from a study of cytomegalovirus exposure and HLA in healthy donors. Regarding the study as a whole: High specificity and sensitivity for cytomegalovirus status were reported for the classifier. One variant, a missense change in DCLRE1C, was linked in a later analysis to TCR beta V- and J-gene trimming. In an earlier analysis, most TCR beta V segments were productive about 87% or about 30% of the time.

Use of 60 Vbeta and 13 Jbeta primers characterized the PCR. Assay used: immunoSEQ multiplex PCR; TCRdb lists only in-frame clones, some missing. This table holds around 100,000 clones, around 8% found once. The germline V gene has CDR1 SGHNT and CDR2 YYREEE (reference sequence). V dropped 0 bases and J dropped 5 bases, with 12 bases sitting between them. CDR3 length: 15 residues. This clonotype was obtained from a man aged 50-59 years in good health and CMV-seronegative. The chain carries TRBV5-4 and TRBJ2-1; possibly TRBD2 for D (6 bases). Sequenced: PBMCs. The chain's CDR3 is CASSLGGARNNEQFF. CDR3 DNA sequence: TGTGCCAGCAGCTTGGGCGGGGCCAGAAACAATGAGCAGTTCTTC.